The clone carrying this T cell receptor beta chain was seen more than once but under ten times. Its target is not known. These data come from a study of vaccination effects on CD4 cells after COVID-19. Whole-study context: Participants completed two doses of the BNT162b2 or mRNA-1273 vaccine. Study-level findings and limits: Clones of infection and vaccine origin contracted markedly late after vaccination.

Assay: immunoSEQ multiplex PCR; the TCRdb copy retains only in-frame clones and omits some. The sample lists roughly 63,000 clones; around 80% were seen once. In the ViraFEST assay, antigen-specific CD4+ clonotypes were identified by expansion after peptide-pool stimulation. Culture proceeded for more than nine days, and CD4+ T cells were then isolated. Among the vaccine recipients, none had a prior SARS-CoV-2 infection, and nucleocapsid antibodies were negative. Replacing half the medium with IL-2 medium was done on days 3 and 7. Per germline, CDR1 MNHEY and CDR2 SMNVEV (reference sequence). J lost 0 bases, V lost 3 bases, and 5 bases had no gene match. The CDR3 spans 16 residues.

The chain has TRBV27 and TRBJ2-3, with 8 positions matching TRBD1. This TCR was sampled from a human donor who received a COVID-19 vaccine. The sequenced sample was CD4+ T cells from PBMCs cultured with SARS-CoV-2 spike peptides, obtained before COVID-19 vaccination. In nucleotides, the CDR3 is TGTGCCAGCAGTTTTCGAGACAGGGGTAGCACAGATACGCAGTATTTT. Residues: CASSFRDRGSTDTQYF.